This T cell receptor beta chain was sequenced in a study of CD8+CD57+ T cells in acquired aplastic anemia. It was genomic DNA that served as the template for profiling TCR beta VDJ and CDR3. TCRdb fed the reads into MiXCR, producing one record per CDR3 protein. The sample holds around 68,000 distinct CDR3 sequences, approximately 50% seen once. Germline V gives CDR1 LNHDA, CDR2 SQIVND (reference sequence). The CDR3 is 16 residues long. V lost 1 base and J lost 5; bases outside the gene matches: 9. This TCR was sampled from a human donor in good health, serving as a control. V gene TRBV19 combines with J gene TRBJ2-7; 9 nucleotides match TRBD1. The sequencing input was sorted CD4+, CD8+, or CD8+CD57+ T cells (not recorded which) from PBMCs. This CDR3 is CASSIASTGGTDEQYF. The CDR3 coding sequence is TGTGCCAGTAGTATAGCGTCCACAGGGGGCACAGACGAGCAGTACTTC.